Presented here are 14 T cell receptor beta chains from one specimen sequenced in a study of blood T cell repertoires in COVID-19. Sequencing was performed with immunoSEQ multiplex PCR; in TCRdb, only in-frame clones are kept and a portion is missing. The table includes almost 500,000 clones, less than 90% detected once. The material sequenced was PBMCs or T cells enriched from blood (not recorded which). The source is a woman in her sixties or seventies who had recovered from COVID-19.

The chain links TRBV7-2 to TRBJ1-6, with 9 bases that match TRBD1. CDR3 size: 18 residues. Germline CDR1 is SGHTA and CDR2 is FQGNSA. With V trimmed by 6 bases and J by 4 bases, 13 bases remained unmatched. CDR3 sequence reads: CASRPHLLDRGYNSPLHF. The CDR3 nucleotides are TGTGCCAGCAGGCCGCACCTCCTGGACAGGGGTTATAATTCACCCCTCCACTTT.

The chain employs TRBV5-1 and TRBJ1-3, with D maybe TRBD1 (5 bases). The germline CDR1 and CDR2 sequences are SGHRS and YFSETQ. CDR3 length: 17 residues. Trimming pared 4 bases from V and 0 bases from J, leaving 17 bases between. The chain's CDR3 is CASSLGVGGLSGNTIYF. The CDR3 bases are TGCGCCAGCAGCCTGGGGGTAGGAGGACTCTCTGGAAACACCATATATTTT.

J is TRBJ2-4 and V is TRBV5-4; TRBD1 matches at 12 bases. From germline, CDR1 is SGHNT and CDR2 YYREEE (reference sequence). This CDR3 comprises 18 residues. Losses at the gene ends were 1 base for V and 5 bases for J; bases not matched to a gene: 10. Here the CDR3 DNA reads TGTGCCAGCAGCTTGAGGGGACAGGGGGCAAACGGCGAAAACATTCAGTACTTC. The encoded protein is CASSLRGQGANGENIQYF.

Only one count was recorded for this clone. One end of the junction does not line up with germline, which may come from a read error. The CDR3 loop reads CASSFARGQPQHF. CDR3 coding DNA: TGTGCTAGCAGCTTCGCCCGAGGTCAGCCCCAGCATTTT. The chain has TRBV7-7 and TRBJ1-5; no clear D. The CDR3 has 13 residues. The V gene's germline CDR1 is SSHAT and CDR2 FNYEAQ (reference sequence).

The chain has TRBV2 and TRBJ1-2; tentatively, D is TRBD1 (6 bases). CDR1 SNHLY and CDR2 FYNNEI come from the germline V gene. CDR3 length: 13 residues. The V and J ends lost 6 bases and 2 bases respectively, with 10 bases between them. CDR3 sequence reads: CASRVGQNYGYTF. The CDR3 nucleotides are TGTGCCAGCAGGGTCGGACAGAACTATGGCTACACCTTC. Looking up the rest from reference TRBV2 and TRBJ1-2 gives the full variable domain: EPEVTQTPSHQVTQMGQEVILRCVPISNHLYFYWYRQILGQKVEFLVSFYNNEISEKSEIFDDQFSVERPDGSNFTLKIRSTKLEDSAMYFCASRVGQNYGYTFGSGTRLTVV.

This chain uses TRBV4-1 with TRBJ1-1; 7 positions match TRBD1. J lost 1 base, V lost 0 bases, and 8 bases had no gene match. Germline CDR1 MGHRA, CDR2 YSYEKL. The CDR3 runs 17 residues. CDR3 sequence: CASSQDLRGRGNTEAFF. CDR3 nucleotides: TGCGCCAGCAGCCAAGATCTGAGGGGGCGCGGGAACACTGAAGCTTTCTTT.

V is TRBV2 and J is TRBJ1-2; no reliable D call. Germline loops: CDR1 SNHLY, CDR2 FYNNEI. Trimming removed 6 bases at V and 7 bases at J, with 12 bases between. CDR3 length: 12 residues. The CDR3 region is CASSLPPGGYTF. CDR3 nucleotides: TGTGCCAGCAGCCTACCGCCTGGTGGCTACACCTTC.

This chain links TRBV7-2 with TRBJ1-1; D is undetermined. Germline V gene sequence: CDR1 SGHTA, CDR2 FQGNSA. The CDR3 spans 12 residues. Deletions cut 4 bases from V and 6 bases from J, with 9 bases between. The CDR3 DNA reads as TGTGCCAGCAGCTCCTGGGCCTCTGAAGCTTTCTTT. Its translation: CASSSWASEAFF.

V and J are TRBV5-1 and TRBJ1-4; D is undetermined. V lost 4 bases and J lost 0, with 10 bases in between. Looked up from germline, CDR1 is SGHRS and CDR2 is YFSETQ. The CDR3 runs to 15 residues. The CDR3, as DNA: TGCGCCAGCAGCGATCCGGGAGCAACTAATGAAAAACTGTTTTTT. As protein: CASSDPGATNEKLFF.

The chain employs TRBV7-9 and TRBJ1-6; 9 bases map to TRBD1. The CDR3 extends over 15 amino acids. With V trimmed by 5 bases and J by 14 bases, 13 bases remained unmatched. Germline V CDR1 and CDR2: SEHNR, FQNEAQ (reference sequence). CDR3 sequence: CASSRYRDRDVALHF. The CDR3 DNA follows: TGTGCCAGCAGCCGATACCGGGACAGGGACGTGGCCCTCCACTTT.

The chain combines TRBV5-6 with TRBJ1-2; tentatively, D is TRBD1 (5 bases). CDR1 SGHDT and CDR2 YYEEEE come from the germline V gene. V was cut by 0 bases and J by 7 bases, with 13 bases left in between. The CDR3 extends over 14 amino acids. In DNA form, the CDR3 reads TGTGCCAGCAGCTTGGGAGCAGGACACGGTGGCTACACCTTC. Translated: CASSLGAGHGGYTF.

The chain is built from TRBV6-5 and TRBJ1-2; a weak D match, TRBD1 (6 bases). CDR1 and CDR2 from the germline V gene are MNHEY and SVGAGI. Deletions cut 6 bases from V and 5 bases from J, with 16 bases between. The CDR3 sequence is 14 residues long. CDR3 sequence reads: CASRIPGVGYGYTF. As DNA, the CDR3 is TGTGCCAGCAGAATTCCAGGGGTAGGGTATGGCTACACCTTC.

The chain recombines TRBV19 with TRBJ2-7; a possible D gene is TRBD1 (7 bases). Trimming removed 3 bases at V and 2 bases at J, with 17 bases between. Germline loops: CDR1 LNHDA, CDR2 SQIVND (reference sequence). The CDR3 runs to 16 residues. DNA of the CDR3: TGTGCCAGTAGTATGGAGGGTACAGGGGAAACCTACGAGCAGTACTTC. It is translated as CASSMEGTGETYEQYF.

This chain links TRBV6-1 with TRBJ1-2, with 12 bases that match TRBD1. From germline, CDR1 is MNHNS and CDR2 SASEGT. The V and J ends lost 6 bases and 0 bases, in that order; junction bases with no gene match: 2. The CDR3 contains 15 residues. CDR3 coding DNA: TGTGCCAGCAGGGGGACAGGGGGCTCTAACTATGGCTACACCTTC. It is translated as CASRGTGGSNYGYTF.